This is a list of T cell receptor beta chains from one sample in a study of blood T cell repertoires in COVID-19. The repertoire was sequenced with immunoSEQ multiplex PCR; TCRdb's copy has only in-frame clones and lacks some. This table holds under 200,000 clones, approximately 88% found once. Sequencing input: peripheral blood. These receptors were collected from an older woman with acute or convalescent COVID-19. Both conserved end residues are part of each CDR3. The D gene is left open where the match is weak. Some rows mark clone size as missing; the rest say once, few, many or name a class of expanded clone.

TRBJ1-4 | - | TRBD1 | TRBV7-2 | TGTGCCAGCAGCAGAAGAGACGGGACAGGGGGTGAAAAACTGTTTTTT | CASSRRDGTGGEKLFF
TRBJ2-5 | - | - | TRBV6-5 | TGTGCCAGCAGTTATTCGGGTGTACAAGAGACCCAGTACTTC | CASSYSGVQETQYF
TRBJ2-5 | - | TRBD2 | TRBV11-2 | TGTGCCAGCAGCTTAGGGATGGCGGGGGGGGACCTGGGGACCCAGTACTTC | CASSLGMAGGDLGTQYF
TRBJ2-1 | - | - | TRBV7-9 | TGTGCCAGCAGCTCACGAGCGGACTCCTACAATGAGCAGTTCTTC | CASSSRADSYNEQFF
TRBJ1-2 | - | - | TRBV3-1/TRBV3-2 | TGTGCCAGCAGCCAAGGGCAGGCCTACTATGGCTACACCTTC | CASSQGQAYYGYTF
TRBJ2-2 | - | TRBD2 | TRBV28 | TGTGCCAGCTTCAGACTAGCGGGGACCACCATCGGGGAGCTGTTTTTT | CASFRLAGTTIGELFF
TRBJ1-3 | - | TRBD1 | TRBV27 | TGTGCCAGCAAACCGACAGGGTCTGGAAACACCATATATTTT | CASKPTGSGNTIYF
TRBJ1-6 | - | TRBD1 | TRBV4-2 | TGTGCCAGCAGCCAAGGGACAGGGGGGGATAATTCACCCCTCCACTTT | CASSQGTGGDNSPLHF
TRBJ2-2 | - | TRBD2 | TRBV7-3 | TGTGCCAGCAGCCCAGGACTAGCGGGGGGAGCCGGGGAGCTGTTTTTT | CASSPGLAGGAGELFF
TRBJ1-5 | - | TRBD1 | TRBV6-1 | TGTGCCAGCAGTGAGTACAGGGGAGGTAATCAGCCCCAGCATTTT | CASSEYRGGNQPQHF
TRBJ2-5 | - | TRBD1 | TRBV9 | TGTGCCAGCAGCACAAACCCAGGACAGGGTGAGACCCAGTACTTC | CASSTNPGQGETQYF
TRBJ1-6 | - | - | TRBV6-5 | TGTGCCACCCCCGACGGGAGCTCCTATAATTCACCCCTCCACTTT | CATPDGSSYNSPLHF
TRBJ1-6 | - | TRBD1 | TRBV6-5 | TGTGCCAGCAGGGGGACAGGGGTTCGGTCACCCCTCCACTTT | CASRGTGVRSPLHF
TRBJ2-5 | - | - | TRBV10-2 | TGCGCCAGCAGTGAAACTGAGGGAAGAGAGACCCAGTACTTC | CASSETEGRETQYF
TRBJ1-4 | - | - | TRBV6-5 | TGTGCCAGCAGACTAGGGGGGGAAGGAGAAAAACTGTTTTTT | CASRLGGEGEKLFF
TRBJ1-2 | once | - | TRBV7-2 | TGTGCCAGCAGCTCCGGCGGCATAGTGAGCTATGGCTACACCTTC | CASSSGGIVSYGYTF
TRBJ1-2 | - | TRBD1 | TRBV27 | TGTGCCAGCAGTTCACTCGCTCCGGGACAGCCTAACTATGGCTACACCTTC | CASSSLAPGQPNYGYTF
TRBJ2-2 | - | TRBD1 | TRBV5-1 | TGCGCCAGCAGCTTGGTTTCTCGGGACAGGGGCACCGGGGAGCTGTTTTTT | CASSLVSRDRGTGELFF
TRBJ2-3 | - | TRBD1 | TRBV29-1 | TGCAGCGTTGATAAGACAGGGAGCACAGATACGCAGTATTTT | CSVDKTGSTDTQYF
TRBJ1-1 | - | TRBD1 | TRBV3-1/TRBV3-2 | TGTGCCAGCAGCCAAGACCCTCCCGGTTGGACAGGGATGAGGAACACTGAAGCTTTCTTT | CASSQDPPGWTGMRNTEAFF
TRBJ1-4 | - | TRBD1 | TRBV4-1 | TGCGCCAGCAGCCAAGATAGCGGCAGGGGGATTAATGAAAAACTGTTTTTT | CASSQDSGRGINEKLFF
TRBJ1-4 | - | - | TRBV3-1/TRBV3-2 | TGTGCCAGCAGCCATTCGGGTGCAACTAATGAAAAACTGTTTTTT | CASSHSGATNEKLFF
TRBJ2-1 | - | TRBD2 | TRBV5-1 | TGCGCCAGCAGCTTGGAGGGACTAGCGGGGGGCGTGAGTGAGCAGTTCTTC | CASSLEGLAGGVSEQFF
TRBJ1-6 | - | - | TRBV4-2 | TGTGCCAGCAGCCCAGGCAGGGCAGATTCACCCCTCCACTTT | CASSPGRADSPLHF
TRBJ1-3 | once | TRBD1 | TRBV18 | TGTGCCACCGGCGCAGGGGGTCCTGGAAACACCATATATTTT | CATGAGGPGNTIYF
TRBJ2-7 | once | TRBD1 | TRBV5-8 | TGTGCCAGCAGCTTGTTAGGGGACAGGGGAACCTACGAGCAGTACTTC | CASSLLGDRGTYEQYF
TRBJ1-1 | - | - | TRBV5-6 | TGTGCCAGCAGCTTGGGAGAGAACACTGAAGCTTTCTTT | CASSLGENTEAFF
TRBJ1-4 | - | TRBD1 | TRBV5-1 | TGCGCCAGCAGCCTTGGACAGGGACGCGATGAAAAACTGTTTTTT | CASSLGQGRDEKLFF
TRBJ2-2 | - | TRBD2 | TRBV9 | TGTGCCAGCAGTCCTTATAGCGGGGGGGCCAACACCGGGGAGCTGTTTTTT | CASSPYSGGANTGELFF
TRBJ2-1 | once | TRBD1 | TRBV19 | TGTGCCAGTAGTATTCGGCTCCCGGGACAGGGGGCTAATGAGCAGTTCTTC | CASSIRLPGQGANEQFF
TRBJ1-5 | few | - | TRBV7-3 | TGTGCCAGCAGCGGAGAAGTAGCCCAGCCCCAGCATTTT | CASSGEVAQPQHF
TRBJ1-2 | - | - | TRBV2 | TGTGCCAGCAGTGATCAGGGCTTGTTTGGCTACACCTTC | CASSDQGLFGYTF
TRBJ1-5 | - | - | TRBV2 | TGTGCCAGCAGCCTAGGACAGCGTGGGGGCAATCAGCCCCAGCATTTT | CASSLGQRGGNQPQHF
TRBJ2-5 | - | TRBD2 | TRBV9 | TGTGCCAGCAGTGTGCGGGGGAGGGAGACCCAGTACTTC | CASSVRGRETQYF
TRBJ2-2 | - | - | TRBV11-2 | TGTGCCAGCAGCTTAACCCTACTAGATGCGGAGCTGTTTTTT | CASSLTLLDAELFF
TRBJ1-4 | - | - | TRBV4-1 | TGCGCCAGCAGCCAAGGACGAGGGGAAAAACTGTTTTTT | CASSQGRGEKLFF
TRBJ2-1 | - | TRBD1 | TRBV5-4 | TGTGCCAGCAGCCGGACGACAGGGAACGATGAGCAGTTCTTC | CASSRTTGNDEQFF
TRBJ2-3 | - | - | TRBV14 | TGTGCCAGCAGCCAAGTCGTGGGCTCGGATACGCAGTATTTT | CASSQVVGSDTQYF
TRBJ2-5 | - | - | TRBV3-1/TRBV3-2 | TGTGCCAGCAGCCCCAAGGGAGAGTACCAAGAGACCCAGTACTTC | CASSPKGEYQETQYF
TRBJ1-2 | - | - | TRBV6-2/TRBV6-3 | TGTGCCAGCAGCACCACGTGGCCCGACTATGGCTACACCTTC | CASSTTWPDYGYTF
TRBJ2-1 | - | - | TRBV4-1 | TGCGCCAGCAGCCAAGCAGCGACCTCCTCCTACAATGAGCAGTTCTTC | CASSQAATSSYNEQFF
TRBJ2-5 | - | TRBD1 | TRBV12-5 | TGTGCTAGTGGTTTAGTGTCAGGGGGCGGGGAGACCCAGTACTTC | CASGLVSGGGETQYF
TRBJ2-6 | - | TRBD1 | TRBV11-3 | TGTGCCAGCAGCCCACAGGGGACTGGGGCCAACGTCCTGACTTTC | CASSPQGTGANVLTF
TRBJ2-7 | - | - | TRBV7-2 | TGTGCCAGCAGCGCCCTCCCGGGGGCCTACGAGCAGTACTTC | CASSALPGAYEQYF
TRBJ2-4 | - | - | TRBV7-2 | TGTGCCAGCACCCCGGGGCCGGGAGCGTTGGCCAAAAACATTCAGTACTTC | CASTPGPGALAKNIQYF
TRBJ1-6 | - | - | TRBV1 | TGCACCAGCAGCTACGGGACAGCTAGCTCCTATAATTCACCCCTCCACTTT | CTSSYGTASSYNSPLHF
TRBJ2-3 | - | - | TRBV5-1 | TGCGCCAGCAGCTTACAGTTTCCAGATACGCAGTATTTT | CASSLQFPDTQYF